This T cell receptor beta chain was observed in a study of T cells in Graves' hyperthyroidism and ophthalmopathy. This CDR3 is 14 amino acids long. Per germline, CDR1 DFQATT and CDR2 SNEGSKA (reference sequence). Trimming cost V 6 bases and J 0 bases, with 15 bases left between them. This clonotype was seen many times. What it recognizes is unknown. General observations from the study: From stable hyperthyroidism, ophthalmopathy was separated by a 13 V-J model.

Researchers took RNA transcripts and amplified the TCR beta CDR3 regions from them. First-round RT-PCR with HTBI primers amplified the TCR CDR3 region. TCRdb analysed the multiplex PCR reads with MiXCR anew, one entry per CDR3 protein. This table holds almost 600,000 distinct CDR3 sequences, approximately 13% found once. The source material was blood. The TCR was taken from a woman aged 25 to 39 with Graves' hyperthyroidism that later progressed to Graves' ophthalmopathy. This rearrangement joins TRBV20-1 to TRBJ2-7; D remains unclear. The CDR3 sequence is CSAAGGANSYEQYF. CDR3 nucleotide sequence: TGCAGTGCAGCTGGCGGAGCGAACTCCTACGAGCAGTACTTC.